This record looks at one TCR beta chain sequence and its context. Per the study methods: Reference gene primer amplification gave nucleated cell count estimates. Using immunoSEQ multiplex PCR, the repertoire was profiled, and TCRdb retains in-frame clones only, with some absent. That table gives V, J and clone size, and the DNA gave D and trimming. Of 170,000 or so clones listed, around 80% are singletons. The CDR3 runs 15 residues. Germline CDR1 and CDR2: SGDLS and YYNGEE. Trimming cost V 4 bases and J 1 base, with 14 bases left between them. This entry comes from a study of blood T cell repertoires in COVID-19. In the study overall: Samples came from the United States, Italy and Spain, spanning acute and convalescent COVID-19.

Patients from Seattle were sampled longitudinally, starting during active infection. Material: peripheral blood. The chain carries TRBV9 and TRBJ2-5, with D tentatively TRBD1 (5 bases). This clonotype originated in a woman aged 40 to 50 with COVID-19, enrolled during active disease. In DNA, the CDR3 is TGTGCCAGCAGCCCAAACACCAGGGCCCAAGAGACCCAGTACTTC. This translates into CASSPNTRAQETQYF.